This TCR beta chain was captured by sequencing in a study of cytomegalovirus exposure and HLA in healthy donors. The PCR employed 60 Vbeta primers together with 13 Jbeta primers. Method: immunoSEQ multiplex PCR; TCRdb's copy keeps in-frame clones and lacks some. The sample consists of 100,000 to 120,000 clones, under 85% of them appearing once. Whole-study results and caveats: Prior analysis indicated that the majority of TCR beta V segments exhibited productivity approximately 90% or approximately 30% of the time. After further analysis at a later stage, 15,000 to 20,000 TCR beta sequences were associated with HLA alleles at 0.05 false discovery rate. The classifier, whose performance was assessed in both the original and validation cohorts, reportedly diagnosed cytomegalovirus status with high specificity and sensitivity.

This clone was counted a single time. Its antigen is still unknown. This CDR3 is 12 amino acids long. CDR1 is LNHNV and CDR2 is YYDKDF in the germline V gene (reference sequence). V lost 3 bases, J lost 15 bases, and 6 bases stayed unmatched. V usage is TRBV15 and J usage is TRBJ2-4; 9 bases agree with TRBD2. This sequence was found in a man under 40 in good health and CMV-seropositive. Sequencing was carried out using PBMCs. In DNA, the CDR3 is TGTGCCACCAGCAGTCCTAGCGGGGATCCGTACTTC. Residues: CATSSPSGDPYF.